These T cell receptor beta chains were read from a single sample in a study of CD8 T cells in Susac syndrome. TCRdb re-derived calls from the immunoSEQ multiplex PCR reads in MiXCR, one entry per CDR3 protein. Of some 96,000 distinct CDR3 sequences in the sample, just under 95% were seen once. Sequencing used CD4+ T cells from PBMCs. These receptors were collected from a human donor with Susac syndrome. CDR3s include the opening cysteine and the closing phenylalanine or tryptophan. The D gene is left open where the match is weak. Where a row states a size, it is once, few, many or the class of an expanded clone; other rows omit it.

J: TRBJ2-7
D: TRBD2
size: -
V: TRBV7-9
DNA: TGTGCCAGCAGCTTAGCTAGCGGGTGGCGAAACGAGCAGTACTTC
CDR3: CASSLASGWRNEQYF

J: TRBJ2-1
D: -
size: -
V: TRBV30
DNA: TGTGCCTGGAAAGTACGCATGGATGAGCAGTTCTTC
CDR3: CAWKVRMDEQFF

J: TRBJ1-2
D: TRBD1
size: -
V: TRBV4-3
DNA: TGCGCCAGCAGCCAGGGGACAGGGGCCTTTTTTGGCTACACCTTC
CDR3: CASSQGTGAFFGYTF

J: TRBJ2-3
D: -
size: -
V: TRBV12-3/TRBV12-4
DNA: TGTGCCAGCAGTTTACAGCAGACAGGAACAGATACGCAGTATTTT
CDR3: CASSLQQTGTDTQYF

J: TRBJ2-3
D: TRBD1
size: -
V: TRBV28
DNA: TGTGCCAGCAGTTTCCCTCAGGGGGCAATTACAGATACGCAGTATTTT
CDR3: CASSFPQGAITDTQYF

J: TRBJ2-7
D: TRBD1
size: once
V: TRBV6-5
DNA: TGTGCCAGCACTAACCAGGGGACAGGGGGATACGAGCAGTACTTC
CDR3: CASTNQGTGGYEQYF

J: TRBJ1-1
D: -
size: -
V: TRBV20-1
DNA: TGCAGTGCTAGATTACAGCTCACTGAAGCTTTCTTT
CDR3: CSARLQLTEAFF

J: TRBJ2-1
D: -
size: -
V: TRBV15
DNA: TGTGCCACCAGCAGAGAAATGGAGGGGAGCTCCTACAATGAGCAGTTCTTC
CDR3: CATSREMEGSSYNEQFF

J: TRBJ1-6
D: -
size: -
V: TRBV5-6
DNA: TGTGCCAGCAGCTTCACGGGACTCAATTCACCCCTCCACTTT
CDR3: CASSFTGLNSPLHF

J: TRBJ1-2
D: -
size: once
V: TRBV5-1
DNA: TGCGCCAGCAGCTTTCAGGGCGGATCCCTGGATGGCTACACCTTC
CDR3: CASSFQGGSLDGYTF

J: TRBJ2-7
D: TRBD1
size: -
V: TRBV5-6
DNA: TGTGCCAGCAGCTTCGCGACAGGGACCTACGAGCAGTACTTC
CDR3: CASSFATGTYEQYF

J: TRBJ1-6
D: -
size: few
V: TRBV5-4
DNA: TGTGCCAGCAGCTTGGTGCAGGGCACCCTATCTAATTCACCCCTCCACTTT
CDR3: CASSLVQGTLSNSPLHF

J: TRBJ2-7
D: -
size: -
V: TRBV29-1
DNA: TGCAGCGTTGTGTGGGGGTTCTCCTACGAGCAGTACTTC
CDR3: CSVVWGFSYEQYF

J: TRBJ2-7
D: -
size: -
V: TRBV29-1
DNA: TGCAGCGTTGAAGGGGACGTCCCCTACGAGCAGTACTTC
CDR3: CSVEGDVPYEQYF

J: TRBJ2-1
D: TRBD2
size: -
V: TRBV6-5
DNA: TGTGCCAGCAGTCTCCGGCTAGCGGGGTACAATGAGCAGTTCTTC
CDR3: CASSLRLAGYNEQFF

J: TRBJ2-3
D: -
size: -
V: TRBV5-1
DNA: TGCGCCAGCAGCTTGGTGACGGGTAGCACAGATACGCAGTATTTT
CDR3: CASSLVTGSTDTQYF

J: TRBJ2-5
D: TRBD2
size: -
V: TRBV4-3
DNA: TGCGCCAGCAGCCAAGAGTATAGCGGGGGGTCCACTGGTGGGCAAGAGACCCAGTACTTC
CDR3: CASSQEYSGGSTGGQETQYF

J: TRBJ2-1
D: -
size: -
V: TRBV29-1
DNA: TGCAGCGTTGAAATAGGGGCAGGGCTTAGCCATGAGCAGTTCTTC
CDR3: CSVEIGAGLSHEQFF

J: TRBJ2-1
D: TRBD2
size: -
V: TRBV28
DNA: TGTGCCAGCAGTATGACTAGCGGGGCTTCCTACAATGAGCAGTTCTTC
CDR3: CASSMTSGASYNEQFF

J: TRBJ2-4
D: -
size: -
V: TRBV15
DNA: TGTGCCACCAGCTCCCCGCGGGCCGGCAAAAACATTCAGTACTTC
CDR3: CATSSPRAGKNIQYF

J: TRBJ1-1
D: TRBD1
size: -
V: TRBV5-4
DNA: TGTGCCAGCAGCTCGACAGGGTTTAACACTGAAGCTTTCTTT
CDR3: CASSSTGFNTEAFF

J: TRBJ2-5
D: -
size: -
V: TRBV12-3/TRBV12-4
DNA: TGTGCCAGCAGTTTCGGGGGGACCCAGTACTTC
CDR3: CASSFGGTQYF

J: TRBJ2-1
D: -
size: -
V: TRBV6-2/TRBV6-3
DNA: TGTGCCAGCAAACAACGGTTCGAGCAGTTCTTC
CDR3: CASKQRFEQFF

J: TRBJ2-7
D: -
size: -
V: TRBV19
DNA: TGTGCCAGTAGTATTCCAGGCCGGCCGCCATACGAGCAGTACTTC
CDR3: CASSIPGRPPYEQYF

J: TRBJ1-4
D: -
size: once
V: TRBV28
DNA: TGTGCCAGCAGCCCTCATAGTACAGGCGGAAAACTGTTTTTT
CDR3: CASSPHSTGGKLFF

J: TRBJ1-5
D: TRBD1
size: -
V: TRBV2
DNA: TGTGCCAGCACCGTAGGGGGCTCGGGCAATCAGCCCCAGCATTTT
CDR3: CASTVGGSGNQPQHF

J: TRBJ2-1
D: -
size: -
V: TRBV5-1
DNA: TGCGCCAGCAGCACAACATACAGGGATCGGTTCTTC
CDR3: CASSTTYRDRFF

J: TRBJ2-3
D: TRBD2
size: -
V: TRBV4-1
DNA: TGCGCCAGCAGCCTGAGACTAGCGGGGGGCCGCACAGATACGCAGTATTTT
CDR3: CASSLRLAGGRTDTQYF

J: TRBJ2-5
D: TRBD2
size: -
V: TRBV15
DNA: TGTGCCACCAGCAGAGGCGGGGGGGCCGAGACCCAGTACTTC
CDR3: CATSRGGGAETQYF

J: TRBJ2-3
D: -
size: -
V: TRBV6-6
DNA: TGTGCCAGCAGTTACCCCCTAGAAAGGGCGCAGTATTTT
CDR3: CASSYPLERAQYF

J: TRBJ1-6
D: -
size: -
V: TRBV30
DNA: TGTGCCTGGAGCCCGGGGACCGGGGGCAATTCACCCCTCCACTTT
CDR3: CAWSPGTGGNSPLHF

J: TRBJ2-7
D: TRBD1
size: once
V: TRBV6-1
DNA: TGTGCCAGCCTCCGAACCGGGACAGGGATAGAAGAGCAGTACTTC
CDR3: CASLRTGTGIEEQYF

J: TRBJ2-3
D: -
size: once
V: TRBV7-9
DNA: TGTGCCAGCAGCCCTGGACAGTACACAGATACGCAGTATTTT
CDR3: CASSPGQYTDTQYF

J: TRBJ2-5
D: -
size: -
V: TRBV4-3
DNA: TGCGCCAGCAGCCCAAAAACGGGGGCAGAGACCCAGTACTTC
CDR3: CASSPKTGAETQYF

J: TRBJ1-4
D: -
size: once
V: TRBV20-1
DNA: TGCAGTGCTAGGGACGACAGACCGAATGAAAAACTGTTTTTT
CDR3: CSARDDRPNEKLFF

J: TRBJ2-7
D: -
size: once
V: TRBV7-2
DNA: TGTGCCAGCAGCGCTTATGGACAGCCTCTCTACGAGCAGTACTTC
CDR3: CASSAYGQPLYEQYF

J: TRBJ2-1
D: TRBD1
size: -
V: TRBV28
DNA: TGTGCCAGCAGGACGCGGGACAGGGCCCGAAATGAGCAGTTCTTC
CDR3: CASRTRDRARNEQFF

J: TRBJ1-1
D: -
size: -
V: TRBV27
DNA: TGTGCCAGCAGTCCCCTGCAGGAGGCCGCAGCTTTCTTT
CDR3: CASSPLQEAAAFF

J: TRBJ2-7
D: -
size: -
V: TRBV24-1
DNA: TGTGCCACCAGTGATTTGCCCTATACAGGGAACTATCCCTACGAGCAGTACTTC
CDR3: CATSDLPYTGNYPYEQYF